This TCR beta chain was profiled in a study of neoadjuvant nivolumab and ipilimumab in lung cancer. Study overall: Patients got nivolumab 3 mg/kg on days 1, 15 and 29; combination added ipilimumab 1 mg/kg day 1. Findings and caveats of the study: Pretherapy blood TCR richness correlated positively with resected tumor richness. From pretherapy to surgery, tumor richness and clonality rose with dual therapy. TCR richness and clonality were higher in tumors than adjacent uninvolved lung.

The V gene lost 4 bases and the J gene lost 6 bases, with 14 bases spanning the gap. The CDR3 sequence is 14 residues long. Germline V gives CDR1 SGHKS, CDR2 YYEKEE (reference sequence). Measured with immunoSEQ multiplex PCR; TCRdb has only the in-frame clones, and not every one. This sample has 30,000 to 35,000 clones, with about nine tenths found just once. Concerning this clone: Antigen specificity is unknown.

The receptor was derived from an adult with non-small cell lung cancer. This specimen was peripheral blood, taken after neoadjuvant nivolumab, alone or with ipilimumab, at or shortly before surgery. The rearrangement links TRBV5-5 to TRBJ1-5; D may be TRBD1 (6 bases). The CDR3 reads CASSLGQRTQPQHF. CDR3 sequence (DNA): TGTGCCAGCAGCCTCGGACAGCGCACTCAGCCCCAGCATTTT.